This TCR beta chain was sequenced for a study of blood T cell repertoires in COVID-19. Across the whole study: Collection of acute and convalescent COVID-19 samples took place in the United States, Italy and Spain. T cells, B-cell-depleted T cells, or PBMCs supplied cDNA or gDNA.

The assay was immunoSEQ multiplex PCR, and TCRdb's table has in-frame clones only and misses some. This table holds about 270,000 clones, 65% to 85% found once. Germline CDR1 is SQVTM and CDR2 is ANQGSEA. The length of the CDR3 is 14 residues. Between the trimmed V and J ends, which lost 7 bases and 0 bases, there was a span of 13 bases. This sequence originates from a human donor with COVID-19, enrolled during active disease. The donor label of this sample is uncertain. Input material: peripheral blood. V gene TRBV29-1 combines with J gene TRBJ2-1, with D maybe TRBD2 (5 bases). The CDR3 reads CSAPQRSSYNEQFF. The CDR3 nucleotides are TGCAGCGCCCCACAGCGGAGCTCCTACAATGAGCAGTTCTTC.